This T cell receptor beta chain was sequenced during a study of T cells in Graves' hyperthyroidism and ophthalmopathy. General study points: The model made its ophthalmopathy prediction, and onset followed a median approximately six months later.

The investigators amplified TCR beta CDR3 regions from RNA transcripts. Carried out on the TCR CDR3, a first-round RT-PCR used the HTBI primer set. TCRdb reprocessed the multiplex PCR reads via MiXCR and lists one record per CDR3 protein. The top ten hold approximately 32% of the sample, which has a few hundred thousand distinct CDR3 sequences, just under 15% seen once. This CDR3 region has 17 residues. The germline V gene encodes CDR1 SQVTM and CDR2 ANQGSEA. Trimming took 4 bases from V and 6 from J, leaving 24 bases between them. Graves' hyperthyroidism is called stable when ophthalmopathy does not progress within 18 months. Uncontrolled infection, other autoimmune disease, pregnancy or lactation disqualified patients from enrolment. This clonotype showed up just once. Its target is unknown.

The sequence came from a woman aged 25 to 39 with Graves' hyperthyroidism. Sequences were obtained from blood. V usage is TRBV29-1 and J usage is TRBJ2-2, with TRBD1 as a possible D gene (7 bases). The CDR3 is CSVGSDDGGTVSGELFF. The CDR3 DNA sequence: TGCAGCGTTGGGTCCGATGATGGCGGGACAGTGTCCGGGGAGCTGTTTTTT.